This TCR beta chain appears in the sequencing data of a study of cytomegalovirus exposure and HLA in healthy donors. Whole-study results and caveats: Presence/absence analyses assumed roughly uniform sequencing depth across donors, which may not hold.

Amplification used 60 Vbeta primers and 13 Jbeta primers. Libraries were prepared by immunoSEQ multiplex PCR; TCRdb keeps only in-frame clonotypes and omits some of them. Of 100,000 to 150,000 clones in the sample, about 10% are singletons; the top ten hold roughly 4.6%. The CDR3 contains 15 residues. CDR1 is GTSNPN, CDR2 SVGIG, per germline (reference sequence). The V and J ends lost 2 bases and 3 bases, in that order; junction bases with no gene match: 6. Comment on this clone: The target antigen is unknown.

The sequenced material came from PBMCs. The TCR originated in a woman between 18 and 29 years old in good health and CMV-seropositive. The V call is TRBV30, the J call TRBJ2-7, with 11 bases fitting TRBD2. CDR3 in DNA: TGTGCCTGGAGTTCCCGACTAGCGGGGATCTACGAGCAGTACTTC. Amino acid sequence: CAWSSRLAGIYEQYF. Full variable domain (remainder filled in from reference TRBV30 and TRBJ2-7): SQTIHQWPATLVQPVGSPLSLECTVEGTSNPNLYWYRQAAGRGLQLLFYSVGIGQISSEVPQNLSASRPQDRQFILSSKKLLLSDSGFYLCAWSSRLAGIYEQYFGPGTRLTVT.